The 5 T cell receptor beta chains presented below share a single source sample, sequenced in a study of graft-versus-host responses after intestinal transplantation. No antigen has been assigned to these receptors. Sequencing used immunoSEQ multiplex PCR; TCRdb keeps in-frame clones, though not all of them. Among about 120,000 clones listed, approximately 90% were seen once. The sample in question was unstimulated CD4+ T cells sorted from spleen or lymph node cells, obtained before intestinal transplant. Receptors originate from a human donor who received an intestinal transplant.

This chain links TRBV14 with TRBJ1-1; D remains ambiguous. CDR1 and CDR2 from the germline V gene are SGHDN and FVKESK. This CDR3 has 12 residues. V was clipped by 0 bases and J by 11 bases, with 10 bases between them. CDR3 bases: TGTGCCAGCAGCCAAGAACTCGGGTGGGCTTTCTTT. Its protein is CASSQELGWAFF.

The chain links TRBV19 to TRBJ1-5, with D perhaps TRBD1 (6 bases). The CDR3 runs 15 residues. Germline CDR1 LNHDA, CDR2 SQIVND (reference sequence). V lost 5 bases to trimming and J lost 0 bases, with 11 bases between them. For the CDR3, the DNA is TGTGCCAGTAGTCCTTACAGGGTTAGCAATCAGCCCCAGCATTTT. Translating it yields CASSPYRVSNQPQHF.

The V gene is TRBV6-5, the J gene TRBJ2-7; 7 nucleotides line up with TRBD2. The V gene end was trimmed by 4 bases and the J gene end by 6 bases; junction bases not matched to a gene: 15. In germline, CDR1 is MNHEY, CDR2 SVGAGI. The CDR3 is made up of 16 amino acids. CDR3 in amino acids: CASSSTKAGRNSEQYF. The CDR3 DNA reads TGTGCCAGCAGTTCAACCAAAGCGGGGCGGAATAGCGAGCAGTACTTC.

As for this clone: Sequence at one end of the junction differs from germline and may be a read error. This chain uses TRBV2 with TRBJ1-1; tentatively, D is TRBD1 (6 bases). CDR3 length: 15 amino acids. CDR1 SNHLY and CDR2 FYNNEI come from the germline V gene. CDR3 bases: TGTGCCAGCAGCGAAGGGGGGTTGGGGGGCACTGAAGCTTTCTTT. It encodes CASSEGGLGGTEAFF. The full variable domain, completed using reference TRBV2 and TRBJ1-1, is EPEVTQTPSHQVTQMGQEVILRCVPISNHLYFYWYRQILGQKVEFLVSFYNNEISEKSEIFDDQFSVERPDGSNFTLKIRSTKLEDSAMYFCASSEGGLGGTEAFFGQGTRLTVV.

This clone was picked up a small number of times. The chain employs TRBV5-4 and TRBJ1-2, with TRBD1 as a possible D gene (6 bases). This CDR3 spans 14 amino acids. Trimming removed 2 bases from V and 4 bases from J, with 12 bases in between. The germline V gene has CDR1 SGHNT and CDR2 YYREEE (reference sequence). CDR3 protein: CASSFMGASYGYTF. CDR3 sequence (DNA): TGTGCCAGCAGCTTCATGGGGGCGAGCTATGGCTACACCTTC.